This TCR beta chain was found in a study of cytotoxic CD8 clonotypes in ibrutinib-treated CLL. Study summary: Within the patient group, roughly 12 were relapsed/refractory and fewer than 16 treatment-naive, and around 17 were IGHV unmutated. Responses: some 25 partial, 2 complete; after median around 64 months, around 14 stayed remitted, some 12 progressed. Findings of the study overall: At baseline, clonality was higher than in age-matched healthy donors and correlated with CD8+ counts.

Per germline, CDR1 LNHDA and CDR2 SQIVND (reference sequence). The V gene end was trimmed by 4 bases and the J gene end by 5 bases; junction bases not matched to a gene: 5. The CDR3 sequence is 14 residues long. This clone was seen a single time. No antigen is known for it. Data came from immunoSEQ multiplex PCR; TCRdb stores just in-frame clones and leaves some out. The sample carries 250,000 to 350,000 clones, around 77% recorded once. This chain joins TRBV19 and TRBJ2-5; TRBD1 aligns across 9 bases. The source material was PBMCs, sampled at disease progression, from a patient treated with ibrutinib. This clonotype originated in a human donor with chronic lymphocytic leukemia. CDR3 loop: CASSKDRGWETQYF. CDR3 nucleotides: TGTGCCAGTAGTAAGGACAGGGGATGGGAGACCCAGTACTTC.